This TCR beta chain came from a study of cytomegalovirus exposure and HLA in healthy donors. As for the study in general: In an earlier analysis, approximately 120 million unique TCR beta sequences were found from 200 million or so T cells. Drawn from HLA-typed donors, tens of millions of unique TCRs were held in an early data release.

It was with 60 Vbeta and 13 Jbeta primers that the PCR ran. In the original workflow: Among the unique TCR beta chains that a later analysis counted, some 73 million in all, roughly 11 million were shared. Profiled with immunoSEQ multiplex PCR; TCRdb holds only in-frame clones, not every one. V, J and clone size derive from that table, while D and trimming were established from the DNA sequence. This table has nearly 110,000 clones, roughly four fifths appearing once. With regard to this clone: Sequence at one end of the junction differs from germline and may be a read error.

Germline CDR1 and CDR2: SGHNT and YYREEE (reference sequence). The CDR3 loop spans 14 amino acids. What was sequenced was PBMCs. V gene TRBV5-4 combines with J gene TRBJ2-5; D perhaps matches TRBD2 (5 bases). The TCR sequence derives from a man aged 45-65 years in good health and CMV-seronegative. The CDR3 reads CASSSRGSQETLYF. CDR3 nucleotide sequence: TGTGCCAGCAGCTCGAGAGGGTCACAAGAGACCCTGTACTTC.